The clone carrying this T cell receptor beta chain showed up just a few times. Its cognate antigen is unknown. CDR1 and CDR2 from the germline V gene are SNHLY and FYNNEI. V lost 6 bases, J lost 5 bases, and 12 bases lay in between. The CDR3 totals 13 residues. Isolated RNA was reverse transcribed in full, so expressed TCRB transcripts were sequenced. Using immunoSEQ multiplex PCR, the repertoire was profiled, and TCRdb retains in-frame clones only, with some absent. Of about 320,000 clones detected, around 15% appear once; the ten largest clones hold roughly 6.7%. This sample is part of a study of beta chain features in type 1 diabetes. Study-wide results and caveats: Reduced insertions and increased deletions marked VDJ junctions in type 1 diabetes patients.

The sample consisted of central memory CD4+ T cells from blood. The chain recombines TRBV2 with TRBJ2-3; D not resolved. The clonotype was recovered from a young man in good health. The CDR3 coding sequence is TGTGCCAGCAGCCCAAGGGTACGAGATACGCAGTATTTT. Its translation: CASSPRVRDTQYF.